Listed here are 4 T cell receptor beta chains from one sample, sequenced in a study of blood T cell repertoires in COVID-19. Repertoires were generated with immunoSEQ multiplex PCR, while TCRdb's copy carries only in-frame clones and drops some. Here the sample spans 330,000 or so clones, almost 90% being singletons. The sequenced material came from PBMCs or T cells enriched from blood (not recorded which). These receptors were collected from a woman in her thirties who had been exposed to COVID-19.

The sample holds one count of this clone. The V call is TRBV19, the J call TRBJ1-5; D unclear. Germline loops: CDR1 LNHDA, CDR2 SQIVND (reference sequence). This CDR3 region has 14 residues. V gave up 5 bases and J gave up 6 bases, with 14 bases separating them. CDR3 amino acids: CASSLLANIQPQHF. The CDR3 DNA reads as TGTGCCAGTAGTCTCTTGGCCAATATTCAGCCCCAGCATTTT.

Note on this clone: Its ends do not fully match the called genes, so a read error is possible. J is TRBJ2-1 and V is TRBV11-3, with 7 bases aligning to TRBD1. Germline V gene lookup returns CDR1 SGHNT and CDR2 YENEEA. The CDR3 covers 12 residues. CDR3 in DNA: TGTGCCAGCAGCCTAGACAGGGATGAGCAGTTCTTC. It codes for CASSLDRDEQFF.

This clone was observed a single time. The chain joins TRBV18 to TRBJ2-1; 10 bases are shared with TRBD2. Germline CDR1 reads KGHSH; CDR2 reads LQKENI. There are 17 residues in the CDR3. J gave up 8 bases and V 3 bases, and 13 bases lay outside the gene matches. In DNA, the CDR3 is TGTGCCAGCTCACCTCTGATCCCTAGCGGGAGAAGACATGAGCAGTTCTTC. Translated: CASSPLIPSGRRHEQFF.

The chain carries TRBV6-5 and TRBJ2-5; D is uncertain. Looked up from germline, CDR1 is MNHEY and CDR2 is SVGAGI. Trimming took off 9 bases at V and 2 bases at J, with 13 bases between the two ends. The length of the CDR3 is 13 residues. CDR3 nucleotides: TGTGCCAGTTCGACTCGTACTCAAGAGACCCAGTACTTC. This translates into CASSTRTQETQYF.